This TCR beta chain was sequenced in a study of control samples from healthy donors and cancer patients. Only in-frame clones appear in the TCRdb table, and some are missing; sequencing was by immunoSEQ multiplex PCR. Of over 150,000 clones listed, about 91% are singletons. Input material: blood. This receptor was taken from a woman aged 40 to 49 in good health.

The CDR3 loop reads CASSVLAGSYNEQFF. The DNA for the CDR3 is TGTGCCAGCAGTGTGCTAGCGGGGAGTTACAATGAGCAGTTCTTC. The chain has TRBV6-4 and TRBJ2-1; TRBD2 matches at 9 bases. J was trimmed by 4 bases and V by 4 bases; bases with no gene match: 5. CDR1 MRHNA and CDR2 SNTAGT come from the germline V gene. The CDR3 runs to 15 residues.